The clone carrying this T cell receptor beta chain was detected only a few times. Source study methods: By means of reference gene primer amplification, nucleated cell counts were estimated. TCRdb keeps only in-frame clones here, not all; method: immunoSEQ multiplex PCR. D and trimming were read from the DNA, whereas the V and J calls and clone size are those reported in that table. Altogether about 130,000 clones are present, about four fifths being singletons, with the ten largest covering under 9.5%. This record belongs to a study of blood T cell repertoires in COVID-19. Study details: T cells, B-cell-depleted T cells, or PBMCs provided the cDNA or gDNA that served as material.

Participant age was roughly 18 to 100 years, and participants resided in 20 to 30 US areas. All recovered Cohort 3 donors got two negative PCRs, got clearance, or saw symptom resolution. This CDR3 region has 17 residues. The specimen sequenced was PBMCs or T cells enriched from blood (not recorded which). This sequence originates from a man over 45 who had recovered from COVID-19. The V call is TRBV21-1, the J call TRBJ1-3. TRBV21-1 is a pseudogene. The CDR3 region has the DNA TGTGCCAGCAGCACAGACGGCCGATCCGCGGGAGGAAACACCATATATTTT. Protein: CASSTDGRSAGGNTIYF.